These 21 T cell receptor beta chains originate from one sample sequenced in a study of CD8 T cells in ankylosing spondylitis (dated by TCRdb to 2015 to 2018). Libraries were built with 5' RACE. TCRdb records Illumina HiSeq 2500 as the sequencer. TCRdb took the public reads, trimmed them with fastp at Q25, ran MiXCR for clone calling and kept in-frame beta chains. CDR3 protein duplicates are merged, each entry listing the most common genes and DNA. Counted in this sample were some 250,000 distinct CDR3 sequences; roughly a tenth of them appeared once. The leading ten clones occupy 5.5% to 8% of the sample. Sequencing input: blood, either unsorted or a sorted T cell fraction (not recorded which). The receptors here all came from a male donor with ankylosing spondylitis or in good health (not recorded which).

This clonotype was found many times. The rearrangement joins TRBV20-1 to TRBJ2-1; TRBD2 matches at 11 bases. V dropped 5 bases and J dropped 13; count of bases not matched to a gene: 10. The CDR3 has 13 residues. The germline gives CDR1 DFQATT, CDR2 SNEGSKA (reference sequence). CDR3: CSAPTSGRRPQFF. CDR3 nucleotide sequence: TGCAGTGCTCCAACTAGCGGGAGACGTCCCCAGTTCTTC.

This clonotype was seen more than once but under ten times. V and J are TRBV25-1 and TRBJ1-2; tentative D call: TRBD1 (6 bases). The CDR3 is 13 amino acids. The V and J ends lost 4 bases and 6 bases respectively, with 12 bases between them. Per the germline V gene, CDR1 is MGHDK and CDR2 is SYGVNS. CDR3 nucleotides: TGTGCCAGCAGTGGAGGGGGGAACCATGGCTACACCTTC. It yields the protein CASSGGGNHGYTF.

In DNA form, the CDR3 reads TGCAGTGCTAGAGATATGGACACAGGGGTCGGGGAGCTGTTTTTT. Protein: CSARDMDTGVGELFF. The rearrangement uses TRBV20-1 and TRBJ2-2; 7 bases match TRBD1. V gave up 0 bases and J gave up 7 bases; unmatched junction bases: 8. Germline CDR1 DFQATT, CDR2 SNEGSKA (reference sequence). The CDR3 has 15 amino acids.

The sample holds many counts of this clonotype. The rearrangement joins TRBV7-8 to TRBJ1-2; 8 bases align to TRBD1. The CDR3 sequence is 15 residues long. Germline lookup yields CDR1 SGHVS and CDR2 FQNEAQ. J was trimmed by 4 bases and V by 1 base; bases with no gene match: 5. The CDR3 DNA reads TGTGCCAGCAGCTTAGTTAGGACAGGGAGCTATGGCTACACCTTC. Its translation is CASSLVRTGSYGYTF.

The rearrangement links TRBV7-2 to TRBJ2-1; D is perhaps TRBD1 or TRBD2 (5 bases each). V was clipped by 5 bases and J by 8 bases, with 19 bases between them. This CDR3 spans 15 amino acids. Germline V gene sequence: CDR1 SGHTA, CDR2 FQGNSA. CDR3 nucleotide sequence: TGTGCCAGCAGCATCGGGACCCTCACCATGGATGAGCAGTTCTTC. This sequence encodes CASSIGTLTMDEQFF.

In this sample, this clonotype turned up many times. The CDR3 here is CSVVWPRGSTDTQYF. The CDR3 coding sequence is TGCAGCGTTGTGTGGCCCCGGGGGAGCACAGATACGCAGTATTTT. The chain uses TRBV29-1 and TRBJ2-3; D possibly corresponds to TRBD2 (6 bases). CDR1 is SQVTM, CDR2 ANQGSEA, per germline. Trimming took off 4 bases at V and 0 bases at J, with 14 bases between the two ends. CDR3 length equals 15 residues.

The chain recombines TRBV5-6 with TRBJ1-1; D gene uncertain. The CDR3 spans 16 residues. CDR1 is SGHDT, CDR2 YYEEEE, per germline. V was pared by 6 bases and J by 2 bases, with 20 bases between. The CDR3 is CASTLRAVEPNTEAFF. Written as DNA, the CDR3 is TGTGCCAGCACCCTACGGGCCGTGGAACCAAACACTGAAGCTTTCTTT.

This sequence joins TRBV10-3 and TRBJ1-2, with 9 bases lining up with TRBD1. The germline CDR1 and CDR2 sequences are ENHRY and SYGVKD. Trimming cost V 8 bases and J 7 bases; bases outside gene matches: 8. This CDR3 comprises 13 residues. The CDR3, as DNA: TGTGCCATCTTGGGGACAGGGTCATTTGGCTACACCTTC. Translated: CAILGTGSFGYTF.

This clonotype has a count of ten or more. The chain has TRBV25-1 and TRBJ1-5, with D maybe TRBD1 (6 bases). Trimming took off 4 bases at V and 7 bases at J, with 17 bases between the two ends. The CDR3 is made up of 15 amino acids. CDR1 and CDR2 from the germline V gene are MGHDK and SYGVNS. CDR3 sequence: CASSGETGRNQPQHF. The CDR3 region has the DNA TGTGCCAGCAGTGGAGAGACAGGTAGAAACCAGCCCCAGCATTTT. Together with reference TRBV25-1 and TRBJ1-5, the CDR3 gives the full variable domain: EADIYQTPRYLVIGTGKKITLECSQTMGHDKMYWYQQDPGMELHLIHYSYGVNSTEKGDLSSESTVSRIRTEHFPLTLESARPSHTSQYLCASSGETGRNQPQHFGDGTRLSIL.

This clonotype was counted many times. J is TRBJ2-2 and V is TRBV25-1; the D gene is possibly TRBD1 (5 bases). The CDR3 contains 15 residues. V was shortened by 1 base and J by 7 bases, with 13 bases between the two germline ends. The germline V gene has CDR1 MGHDK and CDR2 SYGVNS. The CDR3 region has the DNA TGTGCCAGCAGTGAATCGGGTCAGGGAATCGGGGAGCTGTTTTTT. This gives the protein CASSESGQGIGELFF.

The chain combines TRBV4-1 with TRBJ2-1; TRBD2 aligns across 9 bases. Unmatched junction bases numbered 4, after V lost 0 bases and J lost 4 bases. Germline values: CDR1 MGHRA, CDR2 YSYEKL. The length of the CDR3 is 16 residues. The CDR3 sequence is CASSQDWTSAYNEQFF. CDR3 coding DNA: TGCGCCAGCAGCCAAGACTGGACTAGCGCATACAATGAGCAGTTCTTC.

In its sample, this clonotype was seen a few times. This sequence joins TRBV27 and TRBJ2-3; D perhaps matches TRBD2 (6 bases). The germline CDR1 and CDR2 sequences are MNHEY and SMNVEV (reference sequence). The V end was cut by 1 base, the J end by 4 bases, with 9 bases between. This CDR3 is built from 14 residues. In nucleotides, the CDR3 is TGTGCCAGCAGTTTATTATGGGGGGCAGATACGCAGTATTTT. Its translation is CASSLLWGADTQYF.

This clonotype was found many times. This chain connects TRBV28 to TRBJ2-1; tentatively, D is TRBD1 (5 bases). With 6 bases removed from V and 6 bases from J, the gap between germline ends came to 18 bases. The CDR3 consists of 15 residues. Germline CDR1 is MDHEN and CDR2 is SYDVKM. CDR3 in amino acids: CASRIGAGILNEQFF. CDR3 sequence (DNA): TGTGCCAGCAGAATAGGGGCAGGGATCCTCAATGAGCAGTTCTTC. The full variable domain, with the rest looked up from reference TRBV28 and TRBJ2-1, is DVKVTQSSRYLVKRTGEKVFLECVQDMDHENMFWYRQDPGLGLRLIYFSYDVKMKEKGDIPEGYSVSREKKERFSLILESASTNQTSMYLCASRIGAGILNEQFFGPGTRLTVL.

This clonotype was counted many times. The chain carries TRBV4-1 and TRBJ1-1; D gene uncertain. The germline V and J ends were trimmed by 4 bases and 3 bases, with 18 bases remaining between them. The CDR3 consists of 16 residues. Germline V gives CDR1 MGHRA, CDR2 YSYEKL. CDR3 in DNA: TGCGCCAGCAGCCCCACGCCCGGAGGTTCTTACACTGAAGCTTTCTTT. It encodes CASSPTPGGSYTEAFF.

The chain is built from TRBV7-7 and TRBJ1-5; D is unresolved. V was cut by 3 bases and J by 0 bases, with 9 bases left in between. There are 15 residues in the CDR3. The germline CDR1 and CDR2 sequences are SSHAT and FNYEAQ (reference sequence). The CDR3 sequence: CASSFRLYSNQPQHF. Here the CDR3 DNA reads TGTGCCAGCAGCTTTCGTTTGTATAGCAATCAGCCCCAGCATTTT.

This clonotype was observed many times. The chain joins TRBV6-5 to TRBJ1-6; weak D call: TRBD1 (5 bases). Germline assignment: CDR1 MNHEY and CDR2 SVGAGI. V lost 4 bases and J 8 bases, leaving 9 bases between the germline ends. This CDR3 contains 13 residues. This chain's CDR3 is CASSFMTDSPLHF. The CDR3 nucleotides read TGTGCCAGCAGTTTCATGACAGATTCACCCCTCCACTTT.

This clonotype has ten or more counts. The gene calls are TRBV29-1 and TRBJ2-5; TRBD2 matches 8 bases. In germline, CDR1 is SQVTM, CDR2 ANQGSEA. The CDR3 spans 13 residues. V dropped 4 bases and J dropped 4; count of bases not matched to a gene: 5. This chain's CDR3 is CSVGRGGRETQYF. The CDR3 DNA follows: TGCAGCGTTGGCCGGGGGGGGCGAGAGACCCAGTACTTC.

This clonotype was counted at least ten times. The chain couples TRBV5-1 to TRBJ2-5; D is possibly TRBD2 (6 bases). Germline V gene sequence: CDR1 SGHRS, CDR2 YFSETQ. The CDR3 consists of 18 residues. The V and J ends lost 1 base and 0 bases respectively, with 19 bases between them. CDR3 amino acids: CASSLYLPGLAYQETQYF. DNA for the CDR3: TGCGCCAGCAGCTTGTACCTCCCAGGCCTAGCGTACCAAGAGACCCAGTACTTC.

This clonotype was seen more than once but under ten times. The chain couples TRBV29-1 to TRBJ2-7; perhaps TRBD1 as D (5 bases). Trimming shortened V by 6 bases and J by 0 bases, and 6 bases separated the two germline ends. The CDR3 covers 11 residues. Germline V gives CDR1 SQVTM, CDR2 ANQGSEA. CDR3 nucleotides: TGCAGCGTCCAGGGCTCCTACGAGCAGTACTTC. Protein sequence: CSVQGSYEQYF.

This clonotype was detected ten times or more. At one end the junction does not follow the germline gene, possibly because of a read error. The chain combines TRBV10-3 with TRBJ1-1; D is unresolved. The germline CDR1 and CDR2 sequences are ENHRY and SYGVKD. The CDR3 is 13 amino acids. CDR3 loop: CAVRVNRNTEAFF. The CDR3 DNA sequence: TGTGCCGTCAGAGTTAATAGGAACACTGAAGCTTTCTTT.

The count of this clonotype is one. The chain joins TRBV28 to TRBJ2-1, with 9 bases fitting TRBD1. This CDR3 has 16 amino acids. The J segment lost 8 bases and the V segment lost 2 bases, leaving 10 bases of the junction unmatched. From germline, CDR1 is MDHEN and CDR2 SYDVKM. CDR3 sequence reads: CASSLILWGTGYEQFF. CDR3 bases: TGTGCCAGCAGTTTAATTCTTTGGGGGACAGGGTATGAGCAGTTCTTC.